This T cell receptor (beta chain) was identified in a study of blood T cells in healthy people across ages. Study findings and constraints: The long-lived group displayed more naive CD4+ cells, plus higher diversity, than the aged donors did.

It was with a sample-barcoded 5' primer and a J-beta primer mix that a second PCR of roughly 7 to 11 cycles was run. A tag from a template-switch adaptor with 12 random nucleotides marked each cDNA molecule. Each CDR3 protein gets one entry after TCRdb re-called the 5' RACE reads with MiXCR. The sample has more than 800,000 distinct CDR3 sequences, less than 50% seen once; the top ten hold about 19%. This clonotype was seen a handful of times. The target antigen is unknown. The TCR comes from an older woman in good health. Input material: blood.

The CDR3 loop reads CASSLTKYQETQYF. The CDR3 DNA follows: TGTGCCAGCAGTTTAACCAAGTACCAAGAGACCCAGTACTTC. The chain has TRBV27 and TRBJ2-5; no firm D call. Between the trimmed V and J ends, which lost 2 bases and 0 bases, there was a span of 7 bases. Germline V gene sequence: CDR1 MNHEY, CDR2 SMNVEV (reference sequence). There are 14 residues in the CDR3.